The T cell receptor beta chain under discussion was sequenced for a study of T cells in Graves' hyperthyroidism and ophthalmopathy. Hyperthyroidism in the patients, aged 18 to 65, was newly diagnosed and under 2 months in duration. Diagnoses used clinical symptoms, serum thyroxine and TRAb, thyroid ultrasound and orbital computed tomography. The PBMCs were taken from about 10 ml of fresh peripheral blood. This clonotype was seen repeatedly, ten times or more. Antigen unknown. RNA transcripts served as the template for amplifying TCR beta CDR3 regions. The study used the HTBI primer set for a first-round RT-PCR of the TCR CDR3. MiXCR, applied by TCRdb to the multiplex PCR reads, yields one record per CDR3 protein. Of 540,000 or so distinct CDR3 sequences listed, approximately 15% are singletons. Germline lookup yields CDR1 SNHLY and CDR2 FYNNEI. Deletions cut 6 bases from V and 7 bases from J, with 13 bases between. CDR3 length: 14 amino acids.

Whole-study findings and limits: Separating ophthalmopathy from stable hyperthyroidism was achieved by a 13 V-J model.

The specimen was blood. The chain is built from TRBV2 and TRBJ1-6; D possibly corresponds to TRBD1 (6 bases). The sequence came from a young woman with Graves' hyperthyroidism. This CDR3 is CASRGQRSNSPLHF. CDR3 sequence (DNA): TGTGCCAGCAGAGGACAGAGATCCAATTCACCCCTCCACTTT. Full variable domain (missing parts from reference TRBV2 and TRBJ1-6): EPEVTQTPSHQVTQMGQEVILRCVPISNHLYFYWYRQILGQKVEFLVSFYNNEISEKSEIFDDQFSVERPDGSNFTLKIRSTKLEDSAMYFCASRGQRSNSPLHFGNGTRLTVT.